These T cell receptor beta chains were read from a single sample in a study of cytomegalovirus exposure and HLA in healthy donors. Sequencing was performed with immunoSEQ multiplex PCR; in TCRdb, only in-frame clones are kept and a portion is missing. The repertoire holds about 98,000 clones, 87% seen once, with roughly 4% in the top ten. Specimen: PBMCs. The receptors were gathered from a woman under 40 in good health and CMV-seronegative. Each CDR3 is given with its conserved first and last residue. The D gene is left open where the match is weak. The size of a clone is reported for some rows only, either as once, few or many, or as a class for expanded clones.

j_call v_call clone_size d_call cdr3_aa cdr3_nt
TRBJ1-1 TRBV27 NA TRBD1 CASSLGYGTGTEAFF TGTGCCAGCAGTTTAGGGTATGGGACAGGCACTGAAGCTTTCTTT
TRBJ1-5 TRBV5-8 NA NA CASSLGPKGQPQHF TGTGCCAGCAGCTTGGGTCCCAAGGGGCAGCCCCAGCATTTT
TRBJ2-7 TRBV10-3 NA NA CAIQKGSGAYEQYF TGTGCCATCCAAAAGGGGTCTGGGGCCTACGAGCAGTACTTC
TRBJ2-3 TRBV6-4 NA TRBD2 CASSEYSGSGTDTQYF TGTGCCAGCAGTGAGTATAGCGGGAGTGGAACAGATACGCAGTATTTT
TRBJ2-3 TRBV2 NA NA CASSEAGIRAGWGTDTQYF TGTGCCAGCAGTGAAGCGGGGATCAGGGCTGGATGGGGTACAGATACGCAGTATTTT
TRBJ1-2 TRBV5-1 NA NA CASSPQTDSYGYTF TGCGCCAGCAGCCCCCAAACCGACAGCTATGGCTACACCTTC
TRBJ2-3 TRBV4-2 NA TRBD2 CASSQEQRGGTDTQYF TGTGCCAGCAGCCAAGAACAGCGGGGGGGCACAGATACGCAGTATTTT
TRBJ2-7 TRBV9 NA TRBD1 CASSGHDRGSDEQYF TGTGCCAGCAGCGGCCACGACAGGGGGTCCGACGAGCAGTACTTC
TRBJ2-2 TRBV9 once NA CASSVLRSGNTGELFF TGTGCCAGCAGCGTCCTGCGTAGCGGAAACACCGGGGAGCTGTTTTTT
TRBJ2-7 TRBV18 NA TRBD1 CASSPAAGTGTVEQYF TGTGCCAGCTCACCGGCGGCCGGGACAGGGACGGTCGAGCAGTACTTC
TRBJ1-2 TRBV5-6 NA NA CASSLNTRRTNYGYTF TGTGCCAGCAGCTTGAATACTAGACGGACTAACTATGGCTACACCTTC
TRBJ1-1 TRBV28 few NA CASSLRTERAEAFF TGTGCCAGCAGTTTAAGGACAGAGCGCGCTGAAGCTTTCTTT
TRBJ1-2 TRBV4-3 NA TRBD1 CASSRVGQGVNGYTF TGCGCCAGCAGCCGAGTGGGACAGGGAGTCAATGGCTACACCTTC
TRBJ2-7 TRBV25-1 NA NA CATGSYEQYF TGTGCCACCGGGTCCTACGAGCAGTACTTC
TRBJ2-3 TRBV2 NA TRBD2 CASSVLAGLNPSTDTQYF TGTGCCAGCAGTGTGCTAGCGGGGCTTAACCCTAGCACAGATACGCAGTATTTT
TRBJ2-2 TRBV4-1 NA NA CASSQSPLGRGLTGELFF TGCGCCAGCAGCCAAAGTCCCCTTGGAAGGGGGTTGACCGGGGAGCTGTTTTTT
TRBJ1-2 TRBV19 NA NA CASSILGDYGYTF TGTGCCAGTAGTATTCTGGGAGACTATGGCTACACCTTC
TRBJ2-3 TRBV6-1 once NA CASSEVRQSTDTQYF TGTGCCAGCAGTGAGGTTCGACAGAGCACAGATACGCAGTATTTT
TRBJ2-6 TRBV5-1 NA NA CASSTGLAGANVLTF TGCGCCAGCAGCACTGGTCTGGCTGGGGCCAACGTCCTGACTTTC
TRBJ2-7 TRBV11-2 NA NA CASSLDPSYEQYF TGTGCCAGCAGCTTAGATCCGTCCTACGAGCAGTACTTC
TRBJ1-1 TRBV28 NA NA CASRPYRDRDTEAFF TGTGCCAGCAGGCCATACAGGGATCGAGACACTGAAGCTTTCTTT
TRBJ2-7 TRBV28 NA NA CASSLEGRSYEQYF TGTGCCAGCAGTTTAGAGGGAAGGTCCTACGAGCAGTACTTC
TRBJ1-2 TRBV27 once TRBD1 CASSMRQGESYGYTF TGTGCCAGCAGTATGAGACAGGGGGAGAGTTATGGCTACACCTTC
TRBJ1-3 TRBV7-3 once TRBD1 CASSTEDRGAGNTIYF TGTGCCAGCAGCACCGAAGACAGGGGTGCTGGAAACACCATATATTTT
TRBJ1-6 TRBV27 NA TRBD1 CASSAWTGLNSPLHF TGTGCCAGCAGTGCCTGGACAGGGTTGAACTCACCCCTCCACTTT
TRBJ2-1 TRBV7-9 NA NA CASKRGGLANEQFF TGTGCCAGCAAAAGAGGTGGGCTAGCGAATGAGCAGTTCTTC
TRBJ1-2 TRBV20-1 few NA CSAGGVYGYTF TGCAGTGCAGGGGGTGTCTATGGCTACACCTTC
TRBJ2-1 TRBV7-2 NA NA CASSSQGASYNEQFF TGTGCCAGCAGCTCACAGGGAGCGTCCTACAATGAGCAGTTCTTC
TRBJ2-1 TRBV18 NA NA CASSPAITSSSYNEQFF TGTGCCAGCTCACCCGCAATTACGTCGAGCTCCTACAATGAGCAGTTCTTC
TRBJ2-5 TRBV18 once NA CASLTGSAGTQYF TGTGCCAGCTTAACAGGAAGTGCAGGGACCCAGTACTTC
TRBJ2-7 TRBV7-9 NA NA CASSLVRTASEQYF TGTGCCAGCAGCTTAGTTAGGACAGCCTCGGAGCAGTACTTC
TRBJ2-7 TRBV28 NA NA CASSETAKEQYF TGTGCCAGCAGTGAGACAGCCAAGGAGCAGTACTTC
TRBJ1-2 TRBV23-1 NA NA CASSQSRVTVRRANYGYTF TGCGCCAGCAGTCAATCGAGGGTGACAGTTCGGAGGGCTAACTATGGCTACACCTTC
TRBJ2-1 TRBV9 NA NA CASSATQRFSYNEQFF TGTGCCAGCAGCGCCACTCAACGGTTCTCCTACAATGAGCAGTTCTTC
TRBJ2-3 TRBV7-7 NA TRBD2 CASSLTSGGTDTQYF TGTGCTAGCAGCTTAACTAGCGGGGGGACAGATACGCAGTATTTT
TRBJ1-1 TRBV5-1 NA TRBD1 CASSRDRAAGAFF TGCGCCAGCAGCAGGGACAGGGCCGCGGGAGCTTTCTTT
TRBJ2-7 TRBV18 once NA CASSPGLASYEQYF TGTGCCAGCTCACCTGGACTCGCCTCCTACGAGCAGTACTTC
TRBJ2-3 TRBV19 NA NA CASTLAGTDTQYF TGTGCCAGTACTCTAGCAGGAACAGATACGCAGTATTTT
TRBJ1-4 TRBV9 NA NA CASSARVSNEKLFF TGTGCCAGCAGCGCCAGGGTCTCTAATGAAAAACTGTTTTTT
TRBJ2-3 TRBV19 NA TRBD2 CASSGGSTDTQYF TGTGCCAGTAGCGGGGGGAGCACAGATACGCAGTATTTT
TRBJ2-2 TRBV27 NA TRBD1 CASRPQVRQGTRGTGELFF TGTGCCAGCAGACCTCAGGTCAGACAGGGGACGAGGGGCACCGGGGAGCTGTTTTTT
TRBJ2-1 TRBV18 NA TRBD1 CASSPPSGGSYNEQFF TGTGCCAGCTCACCACCTTCAGGGGGCTCCTACAATGAGCAGTTCTTC
TRBJ1-4 TRBV29-1 NA NA CSVTQGTQVNEKLFF TGCAGCGTGACACAGGGAACCCAAGTCAATGAAAAACTGTTTTTT
TRBJ1-6 TRBV4-1 NA NA CASSQDQTGPNSPLHF TGCGCCAGCAGCCAAGATCAAACAGGCCCTAATTCACCCCTCCACTTT
TRBJ2-7 TRBV27 NA NA CASSLRGSEQYF TGTGCCAGCAGTTTGAGAGGTTCCGAGCAGTACTTC
TRBJ1-1 TRBV9 NA NA CASSVGPGATTEAFF TGTGCCAGCAGCGTAGGCCCGGGTGCGACGACTGAAGCTTTCTTT
TRBJ1-2 TRBV2 NA NA CASSEGEGPTDGYTF TGTGCCAGCAGTGAAGGGGAGGGGCCGACGGATGGCTACACCTTC
TRBJ2-5 TRBV7-2 NA NA CASSSRTGGDQYF TGTGCCAGCAGCAGTCGGACCGGGGGAGACCAGTACTTC
TRBJ2-7 TRBV25-1 NA NA CASSGDTPYEQYF TGTGCCAGCAGTGGGGACACACCCTACGAGCAGTACTTC
TRBJ2-4 TRBV5-3 NA NA CARSFPGNIQYF TGTGCCAGAAGCTTCCCAGGAAACATTCAGTACTTC
TRBJ2-7 TRBV18 NA TRBD2 CASSWGLAGEFSYEQYF TGTGCCAGCTCATGGGGACTAGCGGGAGAGTTTTCCTACGAGCAGTACTTC
TRBJ2-1 TRBV28 once TRBD2 CASSPSGSWNEQFF TGTGCCAGCAGTCCTAGCGGGAGTTGGAATGAGCAGTTCTTC
TRBJ2-2 TRBV15 NA TRBD2 CATSRSGGRTGELFF TGTGCCACCAGTCGTTCGGGAGGGCGCACCGGGGAGCTGTTTTTT
TRBJ2-7 TRBV29-1 NA TRBD1 CSVRDSSYEQYF TGCAGCGTTAGGGACAGCTCCTACGAGCAGTACTTC
TRBJ1-1 TRBV6-4 NA NA CASSGGVRQPTFF TGTGCCAGCAGTGGAGGAGTAAGGCAGCCGACTTTCTTT